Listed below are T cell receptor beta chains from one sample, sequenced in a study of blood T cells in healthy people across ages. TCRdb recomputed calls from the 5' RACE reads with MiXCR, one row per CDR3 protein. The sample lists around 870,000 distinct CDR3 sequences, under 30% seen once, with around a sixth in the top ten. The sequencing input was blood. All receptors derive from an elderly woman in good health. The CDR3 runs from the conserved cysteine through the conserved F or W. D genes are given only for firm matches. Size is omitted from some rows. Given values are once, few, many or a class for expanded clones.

cdr3_aa: CATSDLSPNSYNEQFF
cdr3_nt: TGTGCCACCAGTGATTTGTCCCCGAACTCCTACAATGAGCAGTTCTTC
v_call: TRBV24-1
j_call: TRBJ2-1
clone_size: -
d_call: -

cdr3_aa: CASSQGRLAGGTDTQYF
cdr3_nt: TGCGCCAGCAGCCAAGGCCGACTAGCGGGGGGCACAGATACGCAGTATTTT
v_call: TRBV4-1
j_call: TRBJ2-3
clone_size: -
d_call: TRBD2

cdr3_aa: CAGSLVVSPYEQYF
cdr3_nt: TGCGCCGGCAGCTTGGTCGTCTCGCCATACGAGCAGTACTTC
v_call: TRBV5-1
j_call: TRBJ2-7
clone_size: -
d_call: -

cdr3_aa: CASSNTGTQYF
cdr3_nt: TGTGCCAGCAGCAACACGGGGACCCAGTACTTC
v_call: TRBV14
j_call: TRBJ2-5
clone_size: few
d_call: -

cdr3_aa: CASSQGLRKAFF
cdr3_nt: TGTGCCAGCAGCCAAGGGCTAAGAAAGGCTTTCTTT
v_call: TRBV3-1
j_call: TRBJ1-1
clone_size: -
d_call: -

cdr3_aa: CASSPRQGDMEKLFF
cdr3_nt: TGTGCCAGCAGCCCCAGACAGGGCGATATGGAAAAACTGTTTTTT
v_call: TRBV9
j_call: TRBJ1-4
clone_size: few
d_call: TRBD1

cdr3_aa: CASSSGLAGGRNEQYF
cdr3_nt: TGTGCCAGCAGCTCCGGCCTAGCGGGGGGGCGGAATGAGCAGTACTTC
v_call: TRBV11-3
j_call: TRBJ2-5
clone_size: -
d_call: TRBD2

cdr3_aa: CASSQQGGNNGQFF
cdr3_nt: TGTGCCAGCAGCCAACAGGGGGGGAACAATGGGCAGTTCTTC
v_call: TRBV3-1
j_call: TRBJ2-1
clone_size: -
d_call: -

cdr3_aa: CASSPQEGAGGQETQYF
cdr3_nt: TGTGCCAGCAGCCCCCAGGAGGGTGCGGGGGGGCAAGAGACCCAGTACTTC
v_call: TRBV7-9
j_call: TRBJ2-5
clone_size: many
d_call: TRBD2

cdr3_aa: CASSLDSSVAGGPRGANVLTF
cdr3_nt: TGTGCCAGCAGCTTAGATAGTTCGGTAGCGGGGGGGCCGCGAGGGGCCAACGTCCTGACTTTC
v_call: TRBV11-2
j_call: TRBJ2-6
clone_size: many
d_call: TRBD2

cdr3_aa: CATSGGSSSYGYTF
cdr3_nt: TGTGCCACCAGCGGCGGGTCTTCGAGCTATGGCTACACCTTC
v_call: TRBV15
j_call: TRBJ1-2
clone_size: many
d_call: -

cdr3_aa: CAGSLWAGGNNEQFF
cdr3_nt: TGTGCCGGCAGTTTATGGGCGGGGGGCAACAATGAGCAGTTCTTC
v_call: TRBV12-3/TRBV12-4
j_call: TRBJ2-1
clone_size: few
d_call: TRBD2

cdr3_aa: CASSFTSGGGTGELFF
cdr3_nt: TGTGCCAGCAGCTTTACTAGCGGGGGGGGCACCGGGGAGCTGTTTTTT
v_call: TRBV7-2
j_call: TRBJ2-2
clone_size: -
d_call: TRBD2

cdr3_aa: CASSPHGQGSSYNEQYF
cdr3_nt: TGTGCCAGCAGCCCCCACGGACAGGGGAGCTCCTACAATGAGCAGTACTTC
v_call: TRBV6-2/TRBV6-3
j_call: TRBJ2-7
clone_size: -
d_call: TRBD1

cdr3_aa: CASRSGGGHNEQFF
cdr3_nt: TGTGCCAGCAGGTCTGGCGGGGGCCACAATGAGCAGTTCTTC
v_call: TRBV2
j_call: TRBJ2-1
clone_size: many
d_call: -

cdr3_aa: CASRRTSGGNSTQYF
cdr3_nt: TGCGCCAGCAGACGAACTAGCGGGGGCAATAGTACGCAGTATTTT
v_call: TRBV4-3
j_call: TRBJ2-3
clone_size: -
d_call: TRBD2

cdr3_aa: CASSPQWRGVGETQYF
cdr3_nt: TGTGCCAGCAGCCCTCAGTGGCGGGGGGTGGGAGAGACCCAGTACTTC
v_call: TRBV7-2
j_call: TRBJ2-5
clone_size: -
d_call: TRBD2

cdr3_aa: CASSQGLLNEKLFF
cdr3_nt: TGTGCCAGCAGCCAAGGACTGCTGAATGAAAAACTGTTTTTT
v_call: TRBV3-1
j_call: TRBJ1-4
clone_size: -
d_call: -

cdr3_aa: CASSPRQGEGQPQHF
cdr3_nt: TGTGCCAGCAGTCCCCGACAGGGTGAAGGACAGCCCCAGCATTTT
v_call: TRBV12-3/TRBV12-4
j_call: TRBJ1-5
clone_size: many
d_call: TRBD1

cdr3_aa: CASSPGGKGNEQYF
cdr3_nt: TGTGCCAGCAGTCCAGGGGGCAAGGGCAATGAGCAGTACTTC
v_call: TRBV6-5
j_call: TRBJ2-7
clone_size: few
d_call: TRBD1